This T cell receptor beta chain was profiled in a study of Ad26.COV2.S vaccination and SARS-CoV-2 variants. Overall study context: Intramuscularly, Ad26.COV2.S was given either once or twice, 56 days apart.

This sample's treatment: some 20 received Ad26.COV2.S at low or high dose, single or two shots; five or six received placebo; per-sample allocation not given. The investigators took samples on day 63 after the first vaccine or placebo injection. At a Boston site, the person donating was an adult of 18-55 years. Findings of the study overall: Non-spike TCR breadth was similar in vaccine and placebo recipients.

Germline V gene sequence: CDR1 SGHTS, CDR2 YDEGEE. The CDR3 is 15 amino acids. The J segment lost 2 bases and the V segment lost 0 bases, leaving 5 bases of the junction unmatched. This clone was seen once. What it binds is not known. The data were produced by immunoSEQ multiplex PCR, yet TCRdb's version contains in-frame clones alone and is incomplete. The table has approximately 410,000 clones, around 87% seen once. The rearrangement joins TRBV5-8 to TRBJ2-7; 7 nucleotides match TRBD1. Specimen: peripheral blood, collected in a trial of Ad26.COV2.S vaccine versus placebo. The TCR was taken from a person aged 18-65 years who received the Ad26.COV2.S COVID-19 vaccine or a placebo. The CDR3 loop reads CASSLARQGTYEQYF. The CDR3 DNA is TGTGCCAGCAGCTTGGCGCGACAGGGAACCTACGAGCAGTACTTC.